This TCR beta chain was found in a study of graft-versus-host responses after intestinal transplantation. Study conclusions and caveats: Recipient marrow held GvH clones, some first seen in ileum or blood.

Using immunoSEQ multiplex PCR, the repertoire was profiled, and TCRdb retains in-frame clones only, with some absent. The top ten clones hold approximately 0.07% of a sample with roughly 100,000 clones, 85% to 95% of them seen once. This clone was observed a few times. What it binds is unknown. Trimming left V 1 base short and J 3 bases short, with 10 bases between. This CDR3 is 14 amino acids long. CDR1 is MNHNS, CDR2 SASEGT, per germline. Sequenced here: unstimulated CD8+ T cells sorted from spleen or lymph node cells, sampled before transplant. This TCR was recovered from a human donor who was the organ donor for an intestinal transplant. This chain links TRBV6-1 with TRBJ2-7; D is undetermined. In nucleotides, the CDR3 is TGTGCCAGCAGTGAAGGTGGGCAGATCTACGAGCAGTACTTC. Translation gives CASSEGGQIYEQYF.